These 12 T cell receptor beta chains share one sample of origin, sequenced in a study of OX40 agonist ivuxolimab in advanced cancers. Using immunoSEQ multiplex PCR, the repertoire was profiled, and TCRdb retains in-frame clones only, with some absent. The sample yields about 95,000 clones, about 91% seen once. The sequencing used CD4+ or CD8+ T cells sorted from blood, collected in a trial of the OX40 agonist ivuxolimab. These receptors all stem from an adult with an advanced solid tumor such as melanoma, head and neck, liver or kidney cancer.

Only one count was recorded for this clone. The chain carries TRBV25-1 and TRBJ2-1; TRBD1 matches at 8 bases. Germline V lookup: CDR1 MGHDK, CDR2 SYGVNS. V was pared by 1 base and J by 5 bases, with 7 bases of the junction left unmatched. The CDR3 length is 16 residues. CDR3 region: CASSESQGAPDNEQFF. The CDR3 bases are TGTGCCAGCAGTGAATCGCAGGGGGCCCCGGACAATGAGCAGTTCTTC.

The chain combines TRBV28 with TRBJ1-4, with D possibly being TRBD1 (5 bases). Germline assignment: CDR1 MDHEN and CDR2 SYDVKM. This CDR3 contains 15 residues. V lost 3 bases, J lost 8 bases, and 16 bases lay in between. This CDR3 is CASSFSFQGREKLFF. As DNA, the CDR3 is TGTGCCAGCAGTTTTTCCTTTCAGGGAAGGGAAAAACTGTTTTTT. Full variable domain (missing parts from reference TRBV28 and TRBJ1-4): DVKVTQSSRYLVKRTGEKVFLECVQDMDHENMFWYRQDPGLGLRLIYFSYDVKMKEKGDIPEGYSVSREKKERFSLILESASTNQTSMYLCASSFSFQGREKLFFGSGTQLSVL.

The CDR3 coding sequence is TGTGCCAGCAGTTCGGGACAGAACACCGGGGAGCTGTTTTTT. Protein product: CASSSGQNTGELFF. The chain is built from TRBV2 and TRBJ2-2; possibly TRBD1 for D (6 bases). CDR1 SNHLY and CDR2 FYNNEI come from the germline V gene. CDR3 length equals 14 residues. V was pared by 5 bases and J by 1 base, with 8 bases between.

This chain uses TRBV28 with TRBJ2-6, with D unclear. This CDR3 comprises 13 residues. Germline V gene data show CDR1 as MDHEN and CDR2 as SYDVKM. V was trimmed by 6 bases and J by 7 bases, leaving 10 bases between them. Written as DNA, the CDR3 is TGTGCCAGCAGAGAAGCGCCTGCCAACGTCCTGACTTTC. It translates to CASREAPANVLTF.

The genes are TRBV10-3 and TRBJ2-2, with 10 nucleotides matching TRBD2. CDR3 length: 14 amino acids. Germline V gives CDR1 ENHRY, CDR2 SYGVKD. V lost 8 bases to trimming and J lost 3 bases; unmatched junction nucleotides: 3. CDR3 sequence reads: CAIRLAGDTGELFF. The DNA of the CDR3 is TGTGCCATCCGTCTAGCGGGAGACACCGGGGAGCTGTTTTTT.

V and J are TRBV6-1 and TRBJ2-2; a possible D gene is TRBD1 (5 bases). The CDR3 is 14 amino acids. V was clipped by 2 bases and J by 6 bases, with 10 bases between them. Germline V gene data show CDR1 as MNHNS and CDR2 as SASEGT. The CDR3 nucleotides are TGTGCCAGCAGTGAATGGCAGGGATCCGGGGAGCTGTTTTTT. Amino acids: CASSEWQGSGELFF.

The rearrangement uses TRBV7-8 and TRBJ1-6, with D perhaps matching TRBD1 (5 bases). V was clipped by 1 base and J by 11 bases, with 15 bases between them. Germline CDR1 is SGHVS and CDR2 is FQNEAQ. This CDR3 comprises 15 residues. CDR3 sequence reads: CASSLGQGKGPPLHF. The CDR3 nucleotides read TGTGCCAGCAGCTTAGGCCAGGGCAAAGGTCCACCCCTCCACTTT.

The chain joins TRBV5-6 to TRBJ1-2; the D is unclear. Per germline, CDR1 SGHDT and CDR2 YYEEEE. The CDR3 has 11 amino acids. Trimming removed 2 bases at V and 14 bases at J, with 13 bases between. The CDR3, as DNA: TGTGCCAGCAGCTTTCAGACGGGGTTTACCTTC. This encodes CASSFQTGFTF.

V and J are TRBV11-2 and TRBJ2-5, with D maybe TRBD2 (6 bases). The CDR3 runs 12 residues. Germline CDR1 is SGHAT and CDR2 is FQNNGV. V was shortened by 4 bases and J by 4 bases, with 7 bases between the two germline ends. CDR3 bases: TGTGCCAGCAGCTACGGGAGAGAGACCCAGTACTTC. This encodes CASSYGRETQYF.

This chain uses TRBV4-1 with TRBJ1-2; the match to TRBD1 covers 7 bases. Trimming removed 2 bases from V and 4 bases from J; junction bases left unmatched: 7. CDR1 MGHRA and CDR2 YSYEKL come from the germline V gene. The CDR3 sequence is 15 residues long. The CDR3 sequence is CASSQTGAPLYGYTF. The CDR3 bases are TGCGCCAGCAGCCAAACAGGGGCTCCTCTCTATGGCTACACCTTC.

This clone was detected only once. This chain links TRBV5-8 with TRBJ2-2; D uncertain. CDR1 SGHTS and CDR2 YDEGEE come from the germline V gene. The V gene lost 4 bases and the J gene lost 1 base, with 17 bases spanning the gap. The length of the CDR3 is 17 residues. This CDR3 is CASSPPLADQNTGELFF. The CDR3 DNA reads TGTGCCAGCAGCCCCCCTCTGGCGGATCAGAACACCGGGGAGCTGTTTTTT.

The rearrangement joins TRBV30 to TRBJ1-5; TRBD1 might be the D (6 bases). The germline V gene encodes CDR1 GTSNPN and CDR2 SVGIG (reference sequence). This CDR3 comprises 14 residues. Trimming shortened V by 5 bases and J by 2 bases, and 13 bases separated the two germline ends. CDR3 coding DNA: TGTGCCTGGCAACAGGGTAACGGCAATCAGCCCCAGCATTTT. Amino acid sequence: CAWQQGNGNQPQHF.